These T cell receptor beta chains were read from a single sample in a study of CD8 T cells in Susac syndrome. TCRdb passed the immunoSEQ multiplex PCR reads through MiXCR, listing each CDR3 protein once. In the table there are 250,000 to 300,000 distinct CDR3 sequences, roughly 81% of which are singletons. The sample was CD8+ T cells from PBMCs. These receptors were collected from a human donor with multiple sclerosis. CDR3s include the opening cysteine and the closing phenylalanine or tryptophan. D genes are given only for firm matches. A row's size may be missing; if present it is once, few, many or a size class.

cdr3_aa cdr3_nt d_call j_call v_call clone_size
CAWGRDSQSTDTQYF TGTGCCTGGGGGAGGGACAGCCAAAGCACAGATACGCAGTATTTT NA TRBJ2-3 TRBV30 once
CASSPDTYSNQPQHF TGTGCCAGCAGTCCGGACACTTATAGCAATCAGCCCCAGCATTTT NA TRBJ1-5 TRBV28 NA
CASSERSYEQYF TGTGCCAGCAGTGAACGTAGCTACGAGCAGTACTTC NA TRBJ2-7 TRBV6-1 few
CASNKGFYTTGELFF TGCGCCAGCAACAAAGGATTCTACACCACCGGGGAGCTGTTTTTT NA TRBJ2-2 TRBV4-1 NA
CAWINSRLAGGSYSSTDTQYF TGTGCCTGGATTAACTCTCGCCTAGCGGGAGGGTCCTATTCTAGCACAGATACGCAGTATTTT TRBD2 TRBJ2-3 TRBV30 NA
CASSLAGDSYGYTF TGTGCCAGCAGCTTAGCGGGCGACAGCTATGGCTACACCTTC NA TRBJ1-2 TRBV7-9 NA
CASSSGTGGYGNTIYF TGTGCCAGCAGCTCCGGGACAGGGGGGTACGGAAACACCATATATTTT TRBD1 TRBJ1-3 TRBV5-6 NA
CSVEGGTGGMNTEAFF TGCAGCGTTGAAGGGGGGACAGGGGGCATGAACACTGAAGCTTTCTTT TRBD1 TRBJ1-1 TRBV29-1 NA
CASSMGGTEAFF TGTGCCAGTAGTATGGGTGGCACTGAAGCTTTCTTT NA TRBJ1-1 TRBV19 NA
CASSHWTGYGIELFF TGTGCCAGCAGCCACTGGACAGGGTACGGAATCGAGCTGTTTTTT TRBD1 TRBJ2-2 TRBV3-1 NA
CSVDLNEQFF TGCAGCGTTGACCTTAATGAGCAGTTCTTC NA TRBJ2-1 TRBV29-1 NA
CASSVGGTSGPYNEQFF TGTGCCAGCAGCGTAGGTGGGACTAGCGGACCCTACAATGAGCAGTTCTTC TRBD2 TRBJ2-1 TRBV9 NA
CASSFGRGRRGENIQYF TGTGCCAGCAGTTTCGGCAGGGGGCGAAGGGGAGAAAACATTCAGTACTTC TRBD1 TRBJ2-4 TRBV28 NA
CASRPGLAGRYTQYF TGTGCCAGCCGACCGGGACTAGCCGGAAGATATACGCAGTATTTT TRBD2 TRBJ2-3 TRBV4-2 once
CASSVGEGTYEQYF TGTGCCAGCAGCGTAGGGGAGGGGACCTACGAGCAGTACTTC TRBD2 TRBJ2-7 TRBV9 NA
CASSYSGDLDEQYF TGTGCCAGCAGTTACTCGGGGGACCTAGACGAGCAGTACTTC NA TRBJ2-7 TRBV6-6 NA
CASTNAGESYEQYF TGTGCCAGCACCAATGCCGGGGAGTCCTACGAGCAGTACTTC NA TRBJ2-7 TRBV28 NA
CASREGTGGNSPLHF TGTGCCAGCAGAGAGGGGACAGGGGGCAATTCACCCCTCCACTTT TRBD1 TRBJ1-6 TRBV27 NA
CSARDLKGGRYEQYF TGCAGTGCTAGAGATCTCAAAGGGGGCCGATACGAGCAGTACTTC TRBD1 TRBJ2-7 TRBV20-1 NA
CASSPDGDRVREQFF TGTGCCAGCAGCCCAGACGGGGACAGGGTTAGAGAGCAGTTCTTC TRBD1 TRBJ2-1 TRBV7-8 once
CASRSTAYGYTF TGTGCCAGCAGGAGTACAGCCTATGGCTACACCTTC NA TRBJ1-2 TRBV25-1 NA
CASSSGGTEAFF TGTGCCAGCAGCTCGGGGGGCACTGAAGCTTTCTTT NA TRBJ1-1 TRBV7-9 many
CASSHRSVNEQFF TGTGCCAGCAGTCACCGGTCGGTAAATGAGCAGTTCTTC NA TRBJ2-1 TRBV27 NA
CASSAGSEGAEAFF TGTGCCAGCAGCGCCGGGTCCGAGGGCGCTGAAGCTTTCTTT NA TRBJ1-1 TRBV9 NA
CAISEGEASPSPYEQYF TGTGCCATCAGTGAGGGCGAGGCAAGCCCTAGTCCATACGAGCAGTACTTC NA TRBJ2-7 TRBV10-3 once
CASSPTGAGVGFEQFF TGTGCCAGCAGTCCCACCGGGGCGGGAGTCGGTTTTGAGCAGTTCTTC TRBD2 TRBJ2-1 TRBV27 NA
CAIRSTGGQLYSNQPQHF TGTGCCATCAGATCGACAGGGGGCCAGTTATATAGCAATCAGCCCCAGCATTTT TRBD1 TRBJ1-5 TRBV10-3 NA
CASSQDLNRREWAYNEQFF TGTGCCAGCAGCCAAGATCTTAATCGGCGGGAGTGGGCCTACAATGAGCAGTTCTTC TRBD2 TRBJ2-1 TRBV4-2 NA
CASSGGDRPLGANVLTF TGTGCCAGCAGCGGGGGGGACAGGCCACTTGGGGCCAACGTCCTGACTTTC TRBD1 TRBJ2-6 TRBV9 once
CASSQGAYDEQFF TGCGCCAGCAGCCAAGGGGCCTATGATGAGCAGTTCTTC NA TRBJ2-1 TRBV4-1 NA
CASSEKLRQGRRREKLFF TGTGCCAGCAGCGAAAAGCTACGACAGGGGAGGAGAAGAGAAAAACTGTTTTTT TRBD1 TRBJ1-4 TRBV11-2 once
CASSKGQYEQYF TGTGCCAGCAGCAAAGGACAGTACGAGCAGTACTTC NA TRBJ2-7 TRBV7-9 once
CASSRGGTDQETQYF TGTGCCAGCAGCCGGGGGGGGACGGACCAAGAGACCCAGTACTTC TRBD2 TRBJ2-5 TRBV28 NA
CSALPGQGSYEQYF TGCAGTGCGCTACCGGGACAGGGGTCCTACGAGCAGTACTTC TRBD1 TRBJ2-7 TRBV20-1 NA
CASSSPDLYEQYF TGTGCCAGCAGCTCCCCGGACCTCTACGAGCAGTACTTC NA TRBJ2-7 TRBV7-9 NA
CARGMGGEPSQPQHF TGTGCCCGCGGTATGGGGGGAGAGCCTAGTCAGCCCCAGCATTTT NA TRBJ1-5 TRBV6-2/TRBV6-3 NA
CASRPGAPVYGYTF TGTGCCAGCAGACCCGGGGCCCCTGTCTATGGCTACACCTTC NA TRBJ1-2 TRBV7-9 NA
CASSRTSGAYNEQFF TGTGCCAGCAGCCGGACTAGCGGCGCGTACAATGAGCAGTTCTTC TRBD2 TRBJ2-1 TRBV27 NA